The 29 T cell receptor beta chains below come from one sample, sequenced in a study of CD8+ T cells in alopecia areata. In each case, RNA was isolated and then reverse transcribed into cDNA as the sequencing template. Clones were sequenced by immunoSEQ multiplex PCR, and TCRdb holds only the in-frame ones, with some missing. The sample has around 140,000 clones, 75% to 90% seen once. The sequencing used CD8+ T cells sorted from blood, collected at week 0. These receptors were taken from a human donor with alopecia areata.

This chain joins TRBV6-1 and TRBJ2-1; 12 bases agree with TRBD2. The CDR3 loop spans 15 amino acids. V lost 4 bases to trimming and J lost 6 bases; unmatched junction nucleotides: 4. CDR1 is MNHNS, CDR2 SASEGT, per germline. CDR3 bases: TGTGCCAGCAGTGCTAGCGGGAGGGTATCCAATGAGCAGTTCTTC. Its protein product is CASSASGRVSNEQFF.

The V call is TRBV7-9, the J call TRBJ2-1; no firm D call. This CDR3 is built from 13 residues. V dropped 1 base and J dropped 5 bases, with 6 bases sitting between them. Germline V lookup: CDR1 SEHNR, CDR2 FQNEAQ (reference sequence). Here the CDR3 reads CASSLVGHNEQFF. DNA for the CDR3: TGTGCCAGCAGCTTAGTCGGACACAATGAGCAGTTCTTC.

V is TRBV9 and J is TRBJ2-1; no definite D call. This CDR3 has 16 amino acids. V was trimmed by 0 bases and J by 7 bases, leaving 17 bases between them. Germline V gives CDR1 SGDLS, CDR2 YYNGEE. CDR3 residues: CASSVAAGSAVNEQFF. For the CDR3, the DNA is TGTGCCAGCAGCGTAGCGGCAGGCTCTGCGGTGAATGAGCAGTTCTTC.

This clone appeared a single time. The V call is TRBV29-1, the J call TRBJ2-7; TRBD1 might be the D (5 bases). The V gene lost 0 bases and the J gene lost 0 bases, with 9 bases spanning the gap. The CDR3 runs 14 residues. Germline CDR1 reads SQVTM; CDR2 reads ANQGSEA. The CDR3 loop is CSVEDKGLSYEQYF. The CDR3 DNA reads TGCAGCGTTGAAGATAAGGGGCTCTCCTACGAGCAGTACTTC.

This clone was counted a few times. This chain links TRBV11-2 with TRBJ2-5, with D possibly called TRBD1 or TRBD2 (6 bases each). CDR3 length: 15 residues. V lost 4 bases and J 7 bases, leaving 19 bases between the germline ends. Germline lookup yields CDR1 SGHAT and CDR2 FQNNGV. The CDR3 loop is CASSSRGLAEGTQYF. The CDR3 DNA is TGTGCCAGCAGCTCCCGGGGGCTAGCAGAAGGGACCCAGTACTTC.

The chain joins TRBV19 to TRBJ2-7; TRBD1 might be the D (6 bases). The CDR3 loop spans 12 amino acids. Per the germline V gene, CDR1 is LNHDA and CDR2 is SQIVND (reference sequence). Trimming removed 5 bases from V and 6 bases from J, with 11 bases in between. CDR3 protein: CASSQGTGEQYF. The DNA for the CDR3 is TGTGCCAGTAGTCAGGGGACGGGCGAGCAGTACTTC.

In nucleotides, the CDR3 is TGCAGCGTTGAAGAACCCGGGCGGTCCGAGCAGTTCTTC. Translated, it gives CSVEEPGRSEQFF. This chain connects TRBV29-1 to TRBJ2-1; D is unresolved. Germline assignment: CDR1 SQVTM and CDR2 ANQGSEA. Between the trimmed V and J ends, which lost 0 bases and 10 bases, there was a span of 13 bases. This CDR3 spans 13 amino acids.

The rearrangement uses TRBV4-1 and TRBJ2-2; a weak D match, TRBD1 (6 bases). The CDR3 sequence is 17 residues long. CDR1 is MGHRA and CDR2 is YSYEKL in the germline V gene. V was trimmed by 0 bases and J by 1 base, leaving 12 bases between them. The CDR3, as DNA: TGCGCCAGCAGCCAAGATGAGGGGGTACGGAACACCGGGGAGCTGTTTTTT. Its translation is CASSQDEGVRNTGELFF.

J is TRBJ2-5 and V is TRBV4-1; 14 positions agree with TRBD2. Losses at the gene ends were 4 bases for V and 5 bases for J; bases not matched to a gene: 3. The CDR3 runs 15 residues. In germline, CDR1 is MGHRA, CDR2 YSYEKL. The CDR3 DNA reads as TGCGCCAGCAGCCTTGGGACTAGCGGGAGTGAGACCCAGTACTTC. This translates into CASSLGTSGSETQYF.

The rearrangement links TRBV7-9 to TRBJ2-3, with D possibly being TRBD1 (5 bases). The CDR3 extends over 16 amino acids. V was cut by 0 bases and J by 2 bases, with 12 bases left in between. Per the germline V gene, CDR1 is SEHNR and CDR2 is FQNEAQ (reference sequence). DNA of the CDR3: TGTGCCAGCAGCTTAGCGATTCGACAGACCACAGATACGCAGTATTTT. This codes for CASSLAIRQTTDTQYF.

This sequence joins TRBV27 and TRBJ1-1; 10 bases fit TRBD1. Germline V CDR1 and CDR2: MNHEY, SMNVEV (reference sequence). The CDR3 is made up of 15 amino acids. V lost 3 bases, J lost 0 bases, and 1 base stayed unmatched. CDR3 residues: CASSLTGGLNTEAFF. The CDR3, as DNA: TGTGCCAGCAGTTTGACAGGGGGCCTGAACACTGAAGCTTTCTTT.

The CDR3 reads CASSQEAGTHGGYTF. The CDR3 DNA follows: TGCGCCAGCAGCCAAGAGGCAGGAACCCACGGGGGCTACACCTTC. The V and J genes are TRBV4-1 and TRBJ1-2; D unresolved. The germline V gene has CDR1 MGHRA and CDR2 YSYEKL. The CDR3 is 15 residues long. Trimming left V 0 bases short and J 8 bases short, with 16 bases between.

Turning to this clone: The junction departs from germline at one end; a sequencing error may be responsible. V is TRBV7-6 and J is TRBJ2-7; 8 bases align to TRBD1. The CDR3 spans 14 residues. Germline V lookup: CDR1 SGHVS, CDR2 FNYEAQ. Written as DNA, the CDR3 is TGTGCCAGCAGCTTCTCCGGGACAGGCTACGGGCAGTACTTC. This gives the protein CASSFSGTGYGQYF.

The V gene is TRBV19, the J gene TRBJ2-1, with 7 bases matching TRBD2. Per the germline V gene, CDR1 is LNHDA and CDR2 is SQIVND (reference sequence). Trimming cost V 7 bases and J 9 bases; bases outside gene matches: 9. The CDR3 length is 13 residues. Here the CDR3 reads CASNSGGGGEQFF. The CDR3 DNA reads TGTGCCAGTAACTCGGGAGGAGGTGGTGAGCAGTTCTTC. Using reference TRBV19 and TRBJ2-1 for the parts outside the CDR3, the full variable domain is DGGITQSPKYLFRKEGQNVTLSCEQNLNHDAMYWYRQDPGQGLRLIYYSQIVNDFQKGDIAEGYSVSREKKESFPLTVTSAQKNPTAFYLCASNSGGGGEQFFGPGTRLTVL.

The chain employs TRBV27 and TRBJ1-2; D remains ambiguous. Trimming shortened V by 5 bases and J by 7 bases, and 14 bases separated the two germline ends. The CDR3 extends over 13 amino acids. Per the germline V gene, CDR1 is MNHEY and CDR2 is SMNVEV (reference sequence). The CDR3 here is CASSPSQVGGYTF. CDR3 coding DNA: TGTGCCAGCAGTCCCTCGCAGGTCGGTGGCTACACCTTC.

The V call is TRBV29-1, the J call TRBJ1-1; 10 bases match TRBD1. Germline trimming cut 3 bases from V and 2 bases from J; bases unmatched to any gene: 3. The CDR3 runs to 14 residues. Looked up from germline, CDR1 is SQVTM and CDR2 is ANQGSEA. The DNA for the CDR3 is TGCAGCGTTGAGGACAGGGGGGACAACACTGAAGCTTTCTTT. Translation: CSVEDRGDNTEAFF. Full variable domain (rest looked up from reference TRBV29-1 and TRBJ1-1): SAVISQKPSRDICQRGTSLTIQCQVDSQVTMMFWYRQQPGQSLTLIATANQGSEATYESGFVIDKFPISRPNLTFSTLTVSNMSPEDSSIYLCSVEDRGDNTEAFFGQGTRLTVV.

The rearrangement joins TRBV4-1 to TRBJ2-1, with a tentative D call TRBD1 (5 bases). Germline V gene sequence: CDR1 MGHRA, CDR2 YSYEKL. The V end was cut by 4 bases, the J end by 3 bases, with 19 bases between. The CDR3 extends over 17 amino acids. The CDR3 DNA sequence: TGCGCCAGCAGCCCTATACTGGACATACATTTCTACAATGAGCAGTTCTTC. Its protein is CASSPILDIHFYNEQFF.

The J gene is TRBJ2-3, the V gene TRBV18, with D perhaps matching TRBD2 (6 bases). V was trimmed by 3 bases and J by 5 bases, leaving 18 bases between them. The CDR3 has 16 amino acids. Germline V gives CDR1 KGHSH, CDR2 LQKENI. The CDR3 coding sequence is TGTGCCAGCTCACCGGGGCCAAGCGGGCAAGGAGATACGCAGTATTTT. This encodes CASSPGPSGQGDTQYF.

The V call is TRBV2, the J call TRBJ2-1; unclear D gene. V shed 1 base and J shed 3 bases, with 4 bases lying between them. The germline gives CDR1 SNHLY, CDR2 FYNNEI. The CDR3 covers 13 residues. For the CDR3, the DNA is TGTGCCAGCAGTGAAGTAAACTACAATGAGCAGTTCTTC. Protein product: CASSEVNYNEQFF.

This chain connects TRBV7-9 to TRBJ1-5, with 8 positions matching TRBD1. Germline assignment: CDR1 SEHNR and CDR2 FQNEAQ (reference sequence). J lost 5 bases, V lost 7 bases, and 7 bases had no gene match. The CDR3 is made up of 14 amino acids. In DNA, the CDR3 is TGTGCCAGCACCGGACAGGGTATAGATCAGCCCCAGCATTTT. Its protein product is CASTGQGIDQPQHF.

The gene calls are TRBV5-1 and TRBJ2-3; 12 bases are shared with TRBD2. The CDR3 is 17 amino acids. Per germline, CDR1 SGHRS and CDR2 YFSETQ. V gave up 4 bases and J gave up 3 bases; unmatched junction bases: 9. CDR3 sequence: CASSPQLTSGGTDTQYF. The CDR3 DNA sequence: TGCGCCAGCAGCCCTCAATTGACTAGCGGGGGAACAGATACGCAGTATTTT. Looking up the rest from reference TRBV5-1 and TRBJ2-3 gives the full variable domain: KAGVTQTPRYLIKTRGQQVTLSCSPISGHRSVSWYQQTPGQGLQFLFEYFSETQRNKGNFPGRFSGRQFSNSRSEMNVSTLELGDSALYLCASSPQLTSGGTDTQYFGPGTRLTVL.

The CDR3 loop is CATSGSGTAKTQYF. The CDR3 DNA reads as TGTGCCACCAGCGGATCCGGGACAGCCAAGACCCAGTACTTC. The chain uses TRBV15 and TRBJ2-5; 7 bases are shared with TRBD1. Germline V gives CDR1 LNHNV, CDR2 YYDKDF (reference sequence). Trimming cost V 5 bases and J 6 bases; bases outside gene matches: 9. This CDR3 has 14 amino acids. The whole variable domain, remainder taken from reference TRBV15 and TRBJ2-5, is DAMVIQNPRYQVTQFGKPVTLSCSQTLNHNVMYWYQQKSSQAPKLLFHYYDKDFNNEADTPDNFQSRRPNTSFCFLDIRSPGLGDTAMYLCATSGSGTAKTQYFGPGTRLLVL.

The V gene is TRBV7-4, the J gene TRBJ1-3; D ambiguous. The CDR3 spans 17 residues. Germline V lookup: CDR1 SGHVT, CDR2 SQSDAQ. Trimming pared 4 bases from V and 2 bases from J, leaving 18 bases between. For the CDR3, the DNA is TGTGCCAGCAGCTCATCAACATCGGCCCTAGCTGGAAACACCATATATTTT. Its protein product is CASSSSTSALAGNTIYF.

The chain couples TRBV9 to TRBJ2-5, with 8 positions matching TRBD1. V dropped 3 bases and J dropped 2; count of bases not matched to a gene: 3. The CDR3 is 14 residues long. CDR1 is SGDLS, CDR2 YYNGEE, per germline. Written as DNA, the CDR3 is TGTGCCAGCAGCGGGACAGGGCGGCAAGAGACCCAGTACTTC. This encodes CASSGTGRQETQYF.

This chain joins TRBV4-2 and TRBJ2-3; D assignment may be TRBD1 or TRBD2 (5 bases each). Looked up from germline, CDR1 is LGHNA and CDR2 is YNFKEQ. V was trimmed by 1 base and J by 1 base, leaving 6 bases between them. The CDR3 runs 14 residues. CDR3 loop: CASSQGGGTDTQYF. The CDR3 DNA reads TGTGCCAGCAGCCAAGGAGGGGGCACAGATACGCAGTATTTT.

CDR3 residues: CASSSRQALAKNIQYF. CDR3 coding DNA: TGTGCCAGCAGCTCCCGACAGGCCCTAGCCAAAAACATTCAGTACTTC. The genes are TRBV11-2 and TRBJ2-4; D possibly corresponds to TRBD1 (6 bases). V lost 4 bases and J lost 0, with 13 bases in between. Germline loops: CDR1 SGHAT, CDR2 FQNNGV. This CDR3 region has 16 residues.

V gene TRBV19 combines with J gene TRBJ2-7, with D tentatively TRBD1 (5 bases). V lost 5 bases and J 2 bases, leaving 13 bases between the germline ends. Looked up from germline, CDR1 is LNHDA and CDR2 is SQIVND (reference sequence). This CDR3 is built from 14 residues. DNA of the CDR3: TGTGCCAGTAGTTTCGGACACCAAGCCTACGAGCAGTACTTC. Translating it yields CASSFGHQAYEQYF.

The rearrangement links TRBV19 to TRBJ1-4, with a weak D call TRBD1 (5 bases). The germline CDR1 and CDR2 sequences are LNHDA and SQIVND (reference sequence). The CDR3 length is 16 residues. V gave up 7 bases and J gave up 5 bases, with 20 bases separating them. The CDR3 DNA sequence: TGTGCCAGTACGACCCGGGGGGAGATAACAAATGAAAAACTGTTTTTT. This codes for CASTTRGEITNEKLFF.

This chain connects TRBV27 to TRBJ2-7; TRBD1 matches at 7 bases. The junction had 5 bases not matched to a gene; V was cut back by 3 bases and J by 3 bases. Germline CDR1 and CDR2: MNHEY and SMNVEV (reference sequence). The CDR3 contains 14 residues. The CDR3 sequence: CASSFYAGGYEQYF. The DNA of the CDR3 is TGTGCCAGCAGTTTCTACGCAGGGGGCTACGAGCAGTACTTC.